This T cell receptor (beta chain) stems from a study of shared clonotypes between healthy human individuals (dated by TCRdb to about 2020). For the study in its entirety: The cohort comprised a couple of women and a few men aged 18 to 49 years. To increase sequencing depth and limit assay-specific biases, different laboratories used diverse techniques to prepare libraries and sequence TCR repertoires. For each donor, CD4 naive and CD4 memory were each given three plates, CD8 naive was given two plates, and CD8 memory was given one plate. Per donor, leukapheresis produced somewhere between about 0.85 and 10 billion PBMCs. To estimate repertoire size and how much clonotype sharing occurs between individuals, the study deeply sequenced the blood TCR repertoires of 4 to 6 healthy adults. Findings and caveats that apply to the study as a whole: Naive subsets generally had larger estimated clonotype richness than memory subsets did. Clonotypes shared by all four sorted-subset donors showed higher generation probabilities than non-shared clonotypes. Incomplete sequencing was indicated by rarefaction of sorted-subset datasets, despite the large sequencing depth. Only blood was sampled, and tissue TCR repertoires likely differ from those in blood. Based on pairwise subsampling, the degree of clonotype sharing among donors was expected to be affected by sequencing depth. Because the study included only a small number of donors, the genetic and exposure-history diversity represented was limited. Across a few donors, approximately 4.9% of naive CD4, more than 3% of naive CD8, roughly 2.3% of memory CD4, and over 0.35% of memory CD8 clonotypes were shared.

The CDR3 runs 17 amino acids, cysteine and phenylalanine included. The CDR3 DNA has 51 bases and is translated from base 1. The germline V gene sets CDR1 to MGHRA and CDR2 to YSYEKL. Trimming takes 1 base off V and 1 base off J; junction bases not matched to a gene: 7. TCR CDR3 regions were amplified from genomic DNA by multiplex PCR using the deep immunoSEQ assay. Genomic DNA extracted from each cell subset was distributed evenly over all wells of several immunoSEQ 96-well plates, and each plate served as one replicate. For sorted subsets, each replicate PCR was loaded with 200 ng genomic DNA, equivalent to approximately 27,000 T cell genomes. Purified libraries were measured with a Qubit 3.0 fluorometer, size-checked on a Bioanalyzer 2100, and measured again with the KAPA Library Quantification kit. Each immunoSEQ 96-well plate was sequenced on its own single-read 150-cycle Illumina NextSeq 550 flow cell. On the authors' methods: Because the immunoSEQ output held only junctional sequences and lacked quality scores, the filtering could not match the filtering applied to full-length reads. To assign V/J genes and CDR3, sequences were annotated using PyIR, a Python wrapper for IgBLAST v1.9, with IMGT germline references. Reads with weak V/J assignments (E-value above 1e-6), missing CDR3, stop codons, out-of-frame junctions, or ambiguous translated residues were removed. V3J clonotypes were defined as sequences sharing the same inferred V gene, J gene, and CDR3 amino acid sequence. Percentage overlap between repertoires was computed as shared unique clonotypes divided by the size of the smaller repertoire. Richness of each repertoire was evaluated using RTK rarefaction, the Chao1 estimator, and Recon v2.1 estimates of unobserved clonotypes. OLGA was used to compute generation probabilities for all TCRbeta clonotypes that the gDNA method yielded from a handful of donors. This immuneACCESS table, as held by TCRdb, lists in-frame sequences with V and J called but not all clones. Of the missing ones, under half trace to an unresolved V gene in checked studies; the others have no known cause. V and J calls plus clone size are reproduced from that table; the DNA served to infer D and trimming. The sample profile shows 700,000 to 950,000 clones; 90% to 97% of them were found once. The top ten clonotypes cover 0.2% to 0.25% of the sample.

A remark on this clone: It has no known antigen specificity. No clone much larger than this one lies a single base away; base qualities are absent.

CD8 naive samples were obtained by positive selection for CCR7 among CD45RO-negative cells, yielding a CD45RA+CCR7+ population from which TemRA cells were excluded. Donors were healthy HIV-negative adults with no recently reported acute infections or vaccinations. All donors were Caucasian adults living in Nashville, Tennessee, USA. After blood collection by leukapheresis, PBMCs were isolated using Ficoll-Histopaque density gradient centrifugation and then cryopreserved in the vapor phase of liquid nitrogen. Purity and quantity of every magnetically sorted T cell population were checked by analytical flow cytometry. Genomic DNA was isolated from each sorted fraction and quantified by UV absorbance on a Nanodrop 2000c.

The specimen sequenced was naive CD8+ T cells sorted from blood. The sample's cell subset or site label, in plain terms: CD45RA+CCR7+. The receptor was derived from a man in his thirties or forties in good health. This receptor chain uses TRBV4-1 and TRBJ2-1; 7 nucleotides in the junction match TRBD2. The CDR3 is CASSQVGGLASYNEQFF. The sequence in DNA is TGCGCCAGCAGCCAAGTGGGAGGGCTAGCATCCTACAATGAGCAGTTCTTC.